Listed here are 31 T cell receptor beta chains from one sample, sequenced in a study of T cells in Graves' hyperthyroidism and ophthalmopathy. There were TCR beta CDR3 regions amplified from RNA transcripts. First-round RT-PCR of the TCR CDR3 relied on the HTBI primer set. TCRdb itself ran the multiplex PCR reads through MiXCR, one entry per CDR3 protein. The sample carries about 420,000 distinct CDR3 sequences, roughly an eighth recorded once. The specimen sequenced was blood. The receptors derive from a woman aged 18-35 years with Graves' hyperthyroidism.

The gene calls are TRBV29-1 and TRBJ2-4; 8 nucleotides align to TRBD2. The V and J ends lost 4 bases and 3 bases, in that order; junction bases with no gene match: 14. The CDR3 has 17 residues. Germline-derived CDR1 and CDR2 are SQVTM and ANQGSEA. CDR3 nucleotides: TGCAGCGTTGGTTGGGCGGGAGTTCGGGGGGGCAAAAACATTCAGTACTTC. It is translated as CSVGWAGVRGGKNIQYF. The whole variable domain, filled in from reference TRBV29-1 and TRBJ2-4, reads SAVISQKPSRDICQRGTSLTIQCQVDSQVTMMFWYRQQPGQSLTLIATANQGSEATYESGFVIDKFPISRPNLTFSTLTVSNMSPEDSSIYLCSVGWAGVRGGKNIQYFGAGTRLSVL.

J is TRBJ2-2 and V is TRBV6-2 or TRBV6-3, with D possibly matching TRBD1 (6 bases). The V end lost 2 bases, the J end lost 2 bases, and 18 bases lay between the germline ends. This CDR3 is 18 amino acids long. The V gene's germline CDR1 is MNHEY and CDR2 SVGEGT. DNA of the CDR3: TGTGCCAGCAGTTACGACGGAAACAGGGCCTTAAACACCGGGGAGCTGTTTTTT. Amino acids: CASSYDGNRALNTGELFF.

Concerning this clonotype: One end of the junction is discordant with germline, which a read error may explain. This sequence joins TRBV2 and TRBJ2-5; perhaps TRBD1 as D (6 bases). There are 14 residues in the CDR3. CDR1 is SNHLY, CDR2 FYNNEI, per germline. CDR3 sequence: CASSPTGIFETQHF. CDR3 coding DNA: TGTGCCAGCAGTCCCACAGGGATCTTTGAGACCCAGCACTTC.

This clonotype showed up many times. The chain carries TRBV7-9 and TRBJ2-3; the match to TRBD2 covers 11 bases. CDR1 and CDR2 from the germline V gene are SEHNR and FQNEAQ (reference sequence). V shed 5 bases, J shed 4 bases, and the junction held 11 bases outside the gene matches. The CDR3 length is 17 residues. The CDR3 nucleotides read TGTGCCAGCAGCCCACACCTACTAGCGGGAGTTCCAGATACGCAGTATTTT. Translation gives CASSPHLLAGVPDTQYF. Drawing the rest from reference TRBV7-9 and TRBJ2-3, the complete variable domain is DTGVSQNPRHKITKRGQNVTFRCDPISEHNRLYWYRQTLGQGPEFLTYFQNEAQLEKSRLLSDRFSAERPKGSFSTLEIQRTEQGDSAMYLCASSPHLLAGVPDTQYFGPGTRLTVL.

In its sample, this clonotype was seen a few times. V and J are TRBV19 and TRBJ1-1; 7 bases agree with TRBD1. J lost 6 bases, V lost 8 bases, and 3 bases had no gene match. Looked up from germline, CDR1 is LNHDA and CDR2 is SQIVND (reference sequence). This CDR3 is 11 amino acids long. CDR3 region: CASGDSSEAFF. The CDR3 DNA reads as TGTGCCAGTGGGGACAGTTCTGAAGCTTTCTTT.

The chain links TRBV7-9 to TRBJ1-3; D is possibly TRBD1 (5 bases). The CDR3 has 15 amino acids. V lost 2 bases and J lost 3, with 11 bases in between. CDR1 is SEHNR, CDR2 FQNEAQ, per germline (reference sequence). CDR3 in amino acids: CASSLIGGVGNTIYF. The CDR3 DNA reads as TGTGCCAGCAGCTTAATCGGGGGAGTTGGAAACACCATATATTTT.

Note on this clonotype: Germline is not matched at one junction end, which may reflect a read error. The chain is built from TRBV27 and TRBJ1-2; TRBD1 is a possible D gene (5 bases). Germline V gives CDR1 MNHEY, CDR2 SMNVEV (reference sequence). The CDR3 sequence is 14 residues long. CDR3 sequence: CASKSSGSVYGHTF. CDR3 in DNA: TGTGCCAGCAAAAGTTCAGGGTCCGTCTATGGCCACACCTTC.

This clonotype has ten or more counts. DNA of the CDR3: TGTGCCAGCAGCCTAAAGGGACTAGCCGATGAGCAGTTCTTC. The encoded protein is CASSLKGLADEQFF. V and J are TRBV7-8 and TRBJ2-1; 9 bases agree with TRBD2. The germline V gene encodes CDR1 SGHVS and CDR2 FQNEAQ. V lost 5 bases, J lost 8 bases, and 7 bases stayed unmatched. The CDR3 is 14 amino acids.

The sample holds many counts of this clonotype. The V call is TRBV6-2 or TRBV6-3, the J call TRBJ2-5; D possibly corresponds to TRBD1 (5 bases). The ends were cut back, 11 bases at V and 5 bases at J, with 18 bases in the middle. Germline V gene data show CDR1 as MNHEY and CDR2 as SVGEGT. The length of the CDR3 is 13 residues. CDR3 nucleotide sequence: TGTGCCGGCGCAGGGAACGGATTCGAGACCCAGTACTTC. Its protein is CAGAGNGFETQYF.

At least ten counts were recorded for this clonotype. This rearrangement joins TRBV28 to TRBJ2-1; no definite D call. CDR3 length equals 15 residues. V lost 3 bases, J lost 1 base, and 10 bases lay in between. Germline-derived CDR1 and CDR2 are MDHEN and SYDVKM. Here the CDR3 DNA reads TGTGCCAGCAGTTTGACTGATCCTTCCTACAATGAGCAGTTCTTC. Translating it yields CASSLTDPSYNEQFF.

This clonotype was seen ten or more times. The rearrangement joins TRBV30 to TRBJ2-3, with D hard to call. This CDR3 spans 12 amino acids. Per the germline V gene, CDR1 is GTSNPN and CDR2 is SVGIG (reference sequence). V lost 5 bases, J lost 5 bases, and 11 bases lay in between. The CDR3 nucleotides read TGTGCCTGGGGTCCCCTCGAAGATACGCAGTATTTT. Protein sequence: CAWGPLEDTQYF.

The V call is TRBV3-1, the J call TRBJ2-1; weak D call: TRBD2 (7 bases). Germline assignment: CDR1 LGHDT and CDR2 YNNKEL (reference sequence). The CDR3 runs to 19 residues. V dropped 0 bases and J dropped 1 base, with 19 bases sitting between them. The CDR3 DNA reads as TGTGCCAGCAGCCAAGAAGGGGGAGAAGCGGGAAGGTCCTACAATGAGCAGTTCTTC. It is translated as CASSQEGGEAGRSYNEQFF.

This clonotype came up a few times. J is TRBJ2-7 and V is TRBV19; TRBD1 matches 9 bases. V lost 7 bases, J lost 3 bases, and 4 bases stayed unmatched. There are 13 residues in the CDR3. Germline CDR1 and CDR2: LNHDA and SQIVND (reference sequence). The CDR3, as DNA: TGTGCCAGTAACAGGGGGCGAGGCTACGAGCAGTACTTC. As protein: CASNRGRGYEQYF.

CDR3 protein: CASSPLGVSNQPQHF. CDR3 coding DNA: TGTGCCAGCAGTCCCTTGGGGGTTAGCAATCAGCCCCAGCATTTT. This chain joins TRBV28 and TRBJ1-5, with a tentative D call TRBD1 (5 bases). Germline CDR1 reads MDHEN; CDR2 reads SYDVKM. Deletions cut 5 bases from V and 0 bases from J, with 11 bases between. This CDR3 has 15 residues.

Many counts were recorded for this clonotype. The rearrangement joins TRBV4-1 to TRBJ2-3; D is undetermined. The CDR3 totals 13 residues. Germline CDR1 MGHRA, CDR2 YSYEKL. Trimming pared 1 base from V and 4 bases from J, leaving 6 bases between. The CDR3 protein is CASSQGVADTQYF. Here the CDR3 DNA reads TGCGCCAGCAGCCAAGGAGTAGCAGATACGCAGTATTTT.

Worth noting for this clonotype: This could be a read error, since a much larger clone is one nucleotide away. The chain has TRBV27 and TRBJ2-7; TRBD2 aligns across 7 bases. This CDR3 comprises 14 residues. The germline V gene has CDR1 MNHEY and CDR2 SMNVEV (reference sequence). The CDR3: CASSPMTSSCEQYF. Here the CDR3 DNA reads TGTGCCAGCAGTCCAATGACTAGCTCCTGCGAGCAGTACTTC.

This clonotype was counted many times. The rearrangement uses TRBV7-9 and TRBJ2-7, with TRBD2 identical over 14 bases. Germline V lookup: CDR1 SEHNR, CDR2 FQNEAQ (reference sequence). This CDR3 region has 17 residues. V lost 5 bases and J lost 0; bases outside the gene matches: 6. The CDR3 loop is CASSLGLAGAASYEQYF. The CDR3 nucleotides read TGTGCCAGCAGCCTGGGACTAGCGGGAGCGGCCTCCTACGAGCAGTACTTC.

In its sample, this clonotype was seen a few times. The chain links TRBV6-1 to TRBJ2-6; tentatively, D is TRBD2 (6 bases). This CDR3 is 16 amino acids long. The V and J ends lost 5 bases and 0 bases respectively, with 11 bases between them. Germline V gene sequence: CDR1 MNHNS, CDR2 SASEGT. The CDR3 sequence is CASSYFGGSGANVLTF. CDR3 coding DNA: TGTGCCAGCAGTTATTTCGGGGGCTCTGGGGCCAACGTCCTGACTTTC.

The chain combines TRBV11-3 with TRBJ2-2, with 7 bases identical to TRBD2. CDR1 is SGHNT, CDR2 YENEEA, per germline. J was trimmed by 0 bases and V by 5 bases; bases with no gene match: 9. This CDR3 spans 17 amino acids. Here the CDR3 DNA reads TGTGCCAGCAGCCCGGGGAGGGGCTACCCGAACACCGGGGAGCTGTTTTTT. It encodes CASSPGRGYPNTGELFF.

This clonotype appeared a few times. The chain employs TRBV2 and TRBJ1-5; no definite D call. The CDR3 is made up of 14 amino acids. Trimming shortened V by 6 bases and J by 2 bases, and 11 bases separated the two germline ends. Germline CDR1 and CDR2: SNHLY and FYNNEI. CDR3 nucleotides: TGTGCCAGCAGGCGGGTCTCGGGCAATCAGCCCCAGCATTTT. Its protein product is CASRRVSGNQPQHF. Full variable domain (outside the CDR3, taken from reference TRBV2 and TRBJ1-5): EPEVTQTPSHQVTQMGQEVILRCVPISNHLYFYWYRQILGQKVEFLVSFYNNEISEKSEIFDDQFSVERPDGSNFTLKIRSTKLEDSAMYFCASRRVSGNQPQHFGDGTRLSIL.

A few counts support this clonotype. A much bigger clone sits one base away, suggesting this may be a read error. V is TRBV30 and J is TRBJ2-7; 13 bases line up with TRBD2. V dropped 4 bases and J dropped 5; count of bases not matched to a gene: 8. The CDR3 is made up of 15 amino acids. CDR1 and CDR2 from the germline V gene are GTSNPN and SVGIG (reference sequence). CDR3 in amino acids: CAWTSLAGGTNEQYF. CDR3 DNA sequence: TGTGCCTGGACGTCACTAGCGGGAGGGACCAACGAGCAGTACTTC.

This clonotype has ten or more counts. This rearrangement joins TRBV15 to TRBJ1-2, with D perhaps TRBD1 (6 bases). Germline values: CDR1 LNHNV, CDR2 YYDKDF (reference sequence). V dropped 0 bases and J dropped 4 bases, with 12 bases sitting between them. The CDR3 runs to 15 residues. The CDR3 loop is CATSRDLGGGYGYTF. Here the CDR3 DNA reads TGTGCCACCAGCAGAGATCTAGGGGGAGGCTATGGCTACACCTTC.

This clonotype was seen a handful of times. The V gene is TRBV6-1, the J gene TRBJ2-7; either TRBD1 or TRBD2 may fit D (5 bases each). CDR1 and CDR2 (germline): MNHNS, SASEGT. The CDR3 sequence is 13 residues long. V dropped 6 bases and J dropped 2 bases, with 11 bases sitting between them. CDR3 loop: CASRVGRPYEQYF. CDR3 DNA: TGTGCCAGCAGGGTGGGACGGCCCTACGAGCAGTACTTC.

The chain uses TRBV20-1 and TRBJ2-3, with 11 bases lining up with TRBD2. CDR3 size: 15 residues. With V trimmed by 3 bases and J by 3 bases, 5 bases remained unmatched. Germline V CDR1 and CDR2: DFQATT, SNEGSKA (reference sequence). CDR3 DNA: TGCAGTGCTAGGGTAGCGGGAGGGCGGACAGATACGCAGTATTTT. This gives the protein CSARVAGGRTDTQYF.

The chain joins TRBV20-1 to TRBJ1-5; 8 nucleotides line up with TRBD1. CDR1 is DFQATT, CDR2 SNEGSKA, per germline (reference sequence). The CDR3 is 16 amino acids. V lost 6 bases to trimming and J lost 6 bases; unmatched junction nucleotides: 16. Written as DNA, the CDR3 is TGCAGTGCCCAACGCAAGGACAGGGTGGTGGGTCAGCCCCAGCATTTT. Its translation: CSAQRKDRVVGQPQHF.

This clonotype was counted many times. The chain has TRBV20-1 and TRBJ1-2; a possible D gene is TRBD1 (6 bases). The CDR3 length is 13 residues. Germline loops: CDR1 DFQATT, CDR2 SNEGSKA (reference sequence). V was shortened by 0 bases and J by 6 bases, with 11 bases between the two germline ends. The CDR3: CSARDRQVDGYTF. CDR3 DNA: TGCAGTGCTAGAGATCGACAGGTGGATGGCTACACCTTC.

The chain has TRBV29-1 and TRBJ1-2; possibly TRBD1 for D (6 bases). Germline loops: CDR1 SQVTM, CDR2 ANQGSEA. The CDR3 is made up of 15 amino acids. The ends were cut back, 5 bases at V and 6 bases at J, with 22 bases in the middle. CDR3 coding DNA: TGCAGCGTTTCCTCAGGGGCGCCAGCCTATGATGGCTACACCTTC. As protein: CSVSSGAPAYDGYTF.

This clonotype was seen repeatedly, ten times or more. The gene calls are TRBV3-1 and TRBJ2-7; D is perhaps TRBD1 (5 bases). V shed 1 base and J shed 5 bases, with 9 bases lying between them. Per the germline V gene, CDR1 is LGHDT and CDR2 is YNNKEL (reference sequence). The CDR3 runs to 13 residues. In DNA form, the CDR3 reads TGTGCCAGCAGCCAAGTTGCAGGGCACGAGCAGTACTTC. This encodes CASSQVAGHEQYF.

A remark on this clonotype: A much bigger clone sits one base away, suggesting this may be a read error. The gene calls are TRBV20-1 and TRBJ2-3; no firm D call. CDR3 length: 15 amino acids. Deletions cut 6 bases from V and 4 bases from J, with 20 bases between. The germline V gene encodes CDR1 DFQATT and CDR2 SNEGSKA (reference sequence). Written as DNA, the CDR3 is TGCAGTGCACGGCGTCGGCGGCTGATCGCAGATACGCAGTATTTT. Protein product: CSARRRRLIADTQYF.

This rearrangement joins TRBV7-8 to TRBJ2-1; unclear D gene. CDR1 is SGHVS, CDR2 FQNEAQ, per germline. This CDR3 region has 14 residues. The germline V and J ends were trimmed by 2 bases and 7 bases, with 12 bases remaining between them. CDR3 amino acids: CASSLPKGSNEQFF. In DNA form, the CDR3 reads TGTGCCAGCAGCTTACCCAAGGGCTCTAATGAGCAGTTCTTC. The variable domain in full, completed from reference TRBV7-8 and TRBJ2-1, reads GAGVSQSPRYKVAKRGQDVALRCDPISGHVSLFWYQQALGQGPEFLTYFQNEAQLDKSGLPSDRFFAERPEGSVSTLKIQRTQQEDSAVYLCASSLPKGSNEQFFGPGTRLTVL.

This clonotype was seen many times. The rearrangement links TRBV11-2 to TRBJ2-1; D perhaps matches TRBD2 (7 bases). This CDR3 has 19 residues. The ends were cut back, 3 bases at V and 0 bases at J, with 21 bases in the middle. Germline V lookup: CDR1 SGHAT, CDR2 FQNNGV. CDR3 DNA: TGTGCCAGCAGCTTTTTTGGGGGGGTCGGACAGAGCTCCTACAATGAGCAGTTCTTC. Translated: CASSFFGGVGQSSYNEQFF.